These 5 T cell receptor beta chains originate from one sample sequenced in a study of beta chain features in type 1 diabetes. Notes on the study in general: Significant though moderate, a shortening of TCRB CDR3s appeared in all four CD4+ subsets of Type 1 diabetes patients.

The entirety of the isolated RNA underwent reverse transcription, so expressed TCRB transcripts were sequenced. Measured with immunoSEQ multiplex PCR; TCRdb has only the in-frame clones, and not every one. The table has about 15,000 clones, about three quarters seen once; the top ten hold 0.79%. Their antigens remain unidentified. Sequences were obtained from stem cell memory CD4+ T cells from blood. These receptors were obtained from a man aged 25-40 years with type 1 diabetes.

The V and J genes are TRBV7-3 and TRBJ2-5, with D possibly being TRBD2 (6 bases). The CDR3 is 13 amino acids. Trimming stripped 3 bases from V and 6 bases from J, with 11 bases between. The germline V gene encodes CDR1 SGHTA and CDR2 FQGTGA. CDR3 in amino acids: CASSLLASKTQYF. In DNA, the CDR3 is TGTGCCAGCAGCTTGCTAGCGTCTAAGACCCAGTACTTC.

The chain uses TRBV7-8 and TRBJ1-6; TRBD1 is a possible D gene (6 bases). The V end was cut by 2 bases, the J end by 5 bases, with 7 bases between. In germline, CDR1 is SGHVS, CDR2 FQNEAQ. The length of the CDR3 is 14 residues. In DNA form, the CDR3 reads TGTGCCAGCAGCTTACAGGGGAATAATTCACCCCTCCACTTT. It translates to CASSLQGNNSPLHF.

The chain recombines TRBV7-9 with TRBJ2-7; D is undetermined. CDR1 is SEHNR and CDR2 is FQNEAQ in the germline V gene (reference sequence). V dropped 5 bases and J dropped 2 bases, with 7 bases sitting between them. This CDR3 has 12 residues. The DNA for the CDR3 is TGTGCCAGCAGCCGTCCCCCCTACGAGCAGTACTTC. Protein: CASSRPPYEQYF.

This clone was counted a few times. The rearrangement links TRBV29-1 to TRBJ2-7; 9 bases are a match to TRBD1. Germline-derived CDR1 and CDR2 are SQVTM and ANQGSEA. The CDR3 is 12 amino acids. J lost 2 bases, V lost 6 bases, and 2 bases had no gene match. The CDR3 nucleotides are TGCAGCGTCCGGGACAGGGCCTACGAGCAGTACTTC. Protein: CSVRDRAYEQYF.

The chain employs TRBV7-3 and TRBJ1-1; 12 nucleotides align to TRBD1. The germline V gene has CDR1 SGHTA and CDR2 FQGTGA. The CDR3 loop spans 14 amino acids. The trim removed 5 bases at V and 10 bases at J, leaving 8 bases unmatched. CDR3 sequence reads: CASSPGTGGALAFF. DNA for the CDR3: TGTGCCAGCAGCCCCGGGACAGGGGGCGCGTTAGCTTTCTTT. Using reference TRBV7-3 and TRBJ1-1 for the parts outside the CDR3, the full variable domain is GAGVSQTPSNKVTEKGKYVELRCDPISGHTALYWYRQSLGQGPEFLIYFQGTGAADDSGLPNDRFFAVRPEGSVSTLKIQRTERGDSAVYLCASSPGTGGALAFFGQGTRLTVV.